This T cell receptor (beta chain) was sequenced for a study of T cells expressing NK-cell markers. Overall study context: Among the eight sequenced donors, seven tested HCMV-seropositive and one tested seronegative. Study-wide findings and caveats: The dominant NKG2C+ clonotypes represented 1.0-7.0% of CD8+ T cells in five to seven donors.

Germline CDR1 is SSHAT and CDR2 is FNYEAQ (reference sequence). The CDR3 runs to 13 residues. Turning to this clonotype: Its target is unknown.

Each CDR3 protein gets one entry in TCRdb, which reprocessed the 5' RACE reads and gives no DNA. Its table lists around 550,000 distinct CDR3 sequences. The clonotype comes from a young man in good health. The specimen was blood T cells: a sorted CD56 or NKG2C T cell subset, CD4+ or CD8+ T cells, or bulk PBMC T cells (not recorded which). This rearrangement joins TRBV7-7 to TRBJ2-5. The CDR3 region is CASSLYSRETQYF.